The 20 T cell receptor beta chains below were found in one sample sequenced in a study of neurological immune-mediated disorders. This sample's time point: longitudinal time-point 3. TCRdb redid the calling of the 5' RACE reads with MiXCR, one entry per CDR3 protein. The repertoire holds 93,000 or so distinct CDR3 sequences, with 11% as singletons. The sample was PBMCs. These receptor sequences come from a female donor with HTLV-1-associated myelopathy (HAM/TSP).

This clonotype was counted ten times or more. Sequence at one end of the junction differs from germline and may be a read error. The chain uses TRBV28 and TRBJ2-7; D gene unclear. The germline CDR1 and CDR2 sequences are MDHEN and SYDVKM. This CDR3 is 12 amino acids long. CDR3 region: CASRLSPYEQYF. CDR3 nucleotides: TGTGCCAGCAGGTTATCCCCCTACGAGCAGTACTTC. Filled out from reference TRBV28 and TRBJ2-7, the complete variable domain reads DVKVTQSSRYLVKRTGEKVFLECVQDMDHENMFWYRQDPGLGLRLIYFSYDVKMKEKGDIPEGYSVSREKKERFSLILESASTNQTSMYLCASRLSPYEQYFGPGTRLTVT.

This clonotype was detected ten times or more. The chain has TRBV6-1 and TRBJ2-5, with 9 bases that match TRBD2. The CDR3 spans 14 residues. CDR1 is MNHNS and CDR2 is SASEGT in the germline V gene. V dropped 7 bases and J dropped 3; count of bases not matched to a gene: 6. DNA of the CDR3: TGTGCCAGCACCTTTAGCGGGGGTGAAGAGACCCAGTACTTC. Amino acids: CASTFSGGEETQYF.

This clonotype was counted ten times or more. The V call is TRBV7-2, the J call TRBJ1-1; 7 positions agree with TRBD1. Germline CDR1 SGHTA, CDR2 FQGNSA. The CDR3 loop spans 13 amino acids. J lost 9 bases, V lost 0 bases, and 4 bases had no gene match. CDR3 region: CASSLAQDRQAFF. CDR3 DNA sequence: TGTGCCAGCAGCTTAGCGCAGGACAGGCAAGCTTTCTTT.

This clonotype was counted a few times. The chain couples TRBV5-1 to TRBJ2-1; D gene ambiguous. Trimming shortened V by 4 bases and J by 8 bases, and 13 bases separated the two germline ends. This CDR3 has 13 amino acids. Germline CDR1 reads SGHRS; CDR2 reads YFSETQ. CDR3 sequence: CASSMQVIDEQFF. CDR3 nucleotides: TGCGCCAGCAGCATGCAGGTGATCGATGAGCAGTTCTTC.

This chain links TRBV9 with TRBJ2-5, with a possible D match to TRBD2 (6 bases). Per the germline V gene, CDR1 is SGDLS and CDR2 is YYNGEE. The V gene lost 4 bases and the J gene lost 7 bases, with 17 bases spanning the gap. This CDR3 comprises 14 residues. Here the CDR3 DNA reads TGTGCCAGCAGCCCGGGACTCGACGTGGGGACCCAGTACTTC. This codes for CASSPGLDVGTQYF.

This clonotype was seen ten or more times. J is TRBJ2-3 and V is TRBV9, with D perhaps TRBD2 (6 bases). CDR3 size: 15 residues. The V end was cut by 2 bases, the J end by 2 bases, with 12 bases between. Germline loops: CDR1 SGDLS, CDR2 YYNGEE. The CDR3 DNA sequence: TGTGCCAGCAGCGTTCCGGGGGAGTTCACAGATACGCAGTATTTT. It is translated as CASSVPGEFTDTQYF.

This clonotype has at least ten counts. V usage is TRBV5-1 and J usage is TRBJ2-5; 9 bases are shared with TRBD2. J lost 2 bases, V lost 4 bases, and 9 bases had no gene match. Germline V CDR1 and CDR2: SGHRS, YFSETQ. The CDR3 has 16 amino acids. The CDR3 sequence is CASSNGPSGAQETQYF. For the CDR3, the DNA is TGCGCCAGCAGCAACGGGCCTAGCGGGGCGCAAGAGACCCAGTACTTC.

This clonotype was seen at least ten times. The chain uses TRBV20-1 and TRBJ1-1; 8 bases fit TRBD1. Germline assignment: CDR1 DFQATT and CDR2 SNEGSKA (reference sequence). V shed 6 bases, J shed 5 bases, and the junction held 8 bases outside the gene matches. This CDR3 has 13 amino acids. CDR3 protein: CSAEHRGNTEAFF. The CDR3 DNA reads TGCAGTGCGGAACACAGGGGGAATACTGAAGCTTTCTTT.

This clonotype appeared many times. This chain joins TRBV20-1 and TRBJ2-2, with a tentative D call TRBD1 (6 bases). CDR3 length: 14 amino acids. Trimming left V 4 bases short and J 0 bases short, with 9 bases between. Germline CDR1 reads DFQATT; CDR2 reads SNEGSKA (reference sequence). CDR3 DNA sequence: TGCAGTGCTATAGACAGGTCGAACACCGGGGAGCTGTTTTTT. Translating it yields CSAIDRSNTGELFF.

The rearrangement joins TRBV25-1 to TRBJ1-2; D is undetermined. CDR3 length: 13 residues. CDR1 and CDR2 from the germline V gene are MGHDK and SYGVNS. Trimming pared 0 bases from V and 4 bases from J, leaving 6 bases between. CDR3: CASSEYASYGYTF. The CDR3 nucleotides read TGTGCCAGCAGTGAATATGCCAGCTATGGCTACACCTTC.

This clonotype appeared a few times. The CDR3 DNA is TGTGCCAGCAGCCGCGGGGGGCCAAAGACCCAGTACTTC. Translating gives CASSRGGPKTQYF. V usage is TRBV5-6 and J usage is TRBJ2-5, with TRBD2 identical over 8 bases. With V trimmed by 4 bases and J by 6 bases, 5 bases remained unmatched. The CDR3 totals 13 residues. In germline, CDR1 is SGHDT, CDR2 YYEEEE.

This clonotype appeared a few times. The chain recombines TRBV10-3 with TRBJ2-2; perhaps TRBD1 as D (5 bases). The V end lost 6 bases, the J end lost 7 bases, and 15 bases lay between the germline ends. The CDR3 loop spans 14 amino acids. Per the germline V gene, CDR1 is ENHRY and CDR2 is SYGVKD. In DNA, the CDR3 is TGTGCCATCAGATACCCAGGGTTAATCGGGGAGCTGTTTTTT. As protein: CAIRYPGLIGELFF.

The chain links TRBV5-1 to TRBJ2-1, with 11 bases aligning to TRBD2. Germline trimming cut 4 bases from V and 8 bases from J; bases unmatched to any gene: 11. The germline V gene encodes CDR1 SGHRS and CDR2 YFSETQ. The CDR3 spans 16 residues. CDR3 bases: TGCGCCAGCAGCGTAACTAGCGGGGGTCCGGGGCATGAGCAGTTCTTC. It yields the protein CASSVTSGGPGHEQFF.

This rearrangement joins TRBV20-1 to TRBJ2-3; 7 bases agree with TRBD2. Germline-derived CDR1 and CDR2 are DFQATT and SNEGSKA (reference sequence). The CDR3 runs 14 residues. Trimming took 5 bases from V and 0 from J; bases not matched to a gene: 5. The CDR3 spells CSAGAGTSTDTQYF. CDR3 nucleotide sequence: TGCAGTGCTGGAGCGGGAACTAGCACAGATACGCAGTATTTT.

This clonotype was recorded at least ten times. The chain uses TRBV5-1 and TRBJ1-1, with a weak D call TRBD1 (6 bases). From germline, CDR1 is SGHRS and CDR2 YFSETQ. The CDR3 spans 14 residues. V was cut by 0 bases and J by 1 base, with 7 bases left in between. In DNA form, the CDR3 reads TGCGCCAGCAGCTTGGGGGGACAGAACACTGAAGCTTTCTTT. Its protein is CASSLGGQNTEAFF.

V and J are TRBV7-9 and TRBJ2-3; 7 bases fit TRBD1. CDR3 length: 16 residues. J was trimmed by 0 bases and V by 0 bases; bases with no gene match: 3. Germline V lookup: CDR1 SEHNR, CDR2 FQNEAQ (reference sequence). This chain's CDR3 is CASSLAETGSTDTQYF. For the CDR3, the DNA is TGTGCCAGCAGCTTAGCGGAGACAGGGAGCACAGATACGCAGTATTTT.

The chain joins TRBV19 to TRBJ1-3; D ambiguous. V lost 4 bases and J lost 0, with 4 bases in between. CDR3 size: 13 residues. Germline CDR1 LNHDA, CDR2 SQIVND (reference sequence). CDR3 loop: CASSRNSGNTIYF. The DNA of the CDR3 is TGTGCCAGTAGTAGAAACTCTGGAAACACCATATATTTT. Filled out from reference TRBV19 and TRBJ1-3, the complete variable domain reads DGGITQSPKYLFRKEGQNVTLSCEQNLNHDAMYWYRQDPGQGLRLIYYSQIVNDFQKGDIAEGYSVSREKKESFPLTVTSAQKNPTAFYLCASSRNSGNTIYFGEGSWLTVV.

This clonotype occurred many times. The gene calls are TRBV20-1 and TRBJ1-1; D is undetermined. V gave up 0 bases and J gave up 2 bases, with 7 bases separating them. CDR3 size: 13 residues. Germline V CDR1 and CDR2: DFQATT, SNEGSKA (reference sequence). The CDR3 here is CSARDPPNTEAFF. The CDR3 region has the DNA TGCAGTGCTAGAGATCCCCCTAACACTGAAGCTTTCTTT.

This clonotype was seen repeatedly, ten times or more. The rearrangement links TRBV5-1 to TRBJ2-7; 8 bases are shared with TRBD1. CDR1 and CDR2 from the germline V gene are SGHRS and YFSETQ. V shed 4 bases, J shed 1 base, and the junction held 1 base outside the gene matches. CDR3 length: 13 residues. CDR3 sequence: CASSTGGSYEQYF. DNA for the CDR3: TGCGCCAGCAGCACAGGGGGATCCTACGAGCAGTACTTC.

This clonotype was seen repeatedly, ten times or more. The J gene is TRBJ2-7, the V gene TRBV18, with D possibly being TRBD1 or TRBD2 (5 bases each). Germline CDR1 is KGHSH and CDR2 is LQKENI. The V and J ends lost 1 base and 7 bases respectively, with 11 bases between them. This CDR3 contains 13 residues. This chain's CDR3 is CASSPLRDREQYF. DNA for the CDR3: TGTGCCAGCTCACCACTCCGGGACCGGGAGCAGTACTTC.